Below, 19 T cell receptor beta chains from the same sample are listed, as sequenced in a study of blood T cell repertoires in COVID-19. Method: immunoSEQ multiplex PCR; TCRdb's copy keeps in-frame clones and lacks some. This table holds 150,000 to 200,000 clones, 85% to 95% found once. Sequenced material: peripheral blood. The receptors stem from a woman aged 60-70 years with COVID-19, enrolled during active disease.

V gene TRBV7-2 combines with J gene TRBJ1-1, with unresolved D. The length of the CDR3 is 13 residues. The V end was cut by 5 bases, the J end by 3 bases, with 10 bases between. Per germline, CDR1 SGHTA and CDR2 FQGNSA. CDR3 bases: TGTGCCAGCAGCAAAGGGAGGTACACTGAAGCTTTCTTT. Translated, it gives CASSKGRYTEAFF.

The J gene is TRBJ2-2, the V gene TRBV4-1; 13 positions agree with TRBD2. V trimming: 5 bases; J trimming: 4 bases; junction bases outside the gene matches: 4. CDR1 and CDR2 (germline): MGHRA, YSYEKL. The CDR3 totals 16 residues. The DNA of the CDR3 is TGCGCCAGCAGCTCGCGACTAGCGGGGGGCACCGGGGAGCTGTTTTTT. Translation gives CASSSRLAGGTGELFF.

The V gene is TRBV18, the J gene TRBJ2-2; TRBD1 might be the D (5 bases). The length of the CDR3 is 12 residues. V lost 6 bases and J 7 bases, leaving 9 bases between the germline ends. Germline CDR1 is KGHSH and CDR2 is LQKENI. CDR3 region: CASSGRSGELFF. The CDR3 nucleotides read TGTGCCAGCTCGGGGCGCAGCGGGGAGCTGTTTTTT.

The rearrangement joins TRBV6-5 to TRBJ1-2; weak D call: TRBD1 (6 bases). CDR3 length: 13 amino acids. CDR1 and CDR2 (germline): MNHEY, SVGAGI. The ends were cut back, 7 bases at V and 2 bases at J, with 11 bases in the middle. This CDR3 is CASTRTENYGYTF. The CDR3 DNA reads TGTGCCAGCACCAGGACAGAGAACTATGGCTACACCTTC.

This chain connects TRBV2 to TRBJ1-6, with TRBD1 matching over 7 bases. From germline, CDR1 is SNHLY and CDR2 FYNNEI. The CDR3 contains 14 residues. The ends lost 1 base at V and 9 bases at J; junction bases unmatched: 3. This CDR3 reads CASSEDRGRSPLHF. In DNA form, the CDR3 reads TGTGCCAGCAGTGAAGACAGGGGCCGTTCACCCCTCCACTTT.

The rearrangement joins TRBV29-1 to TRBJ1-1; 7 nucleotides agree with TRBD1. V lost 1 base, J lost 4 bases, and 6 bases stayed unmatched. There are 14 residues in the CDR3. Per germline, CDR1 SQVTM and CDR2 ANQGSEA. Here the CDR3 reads CSVEVTGAGTEAFF. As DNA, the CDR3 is TGCAGCGTTGAAGTAACAGGGGCGGGCACTGAAGCTTTCTTT.

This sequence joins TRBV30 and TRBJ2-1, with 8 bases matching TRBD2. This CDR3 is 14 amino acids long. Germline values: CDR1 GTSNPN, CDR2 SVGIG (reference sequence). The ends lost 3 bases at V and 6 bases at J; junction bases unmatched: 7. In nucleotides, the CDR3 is TGTGCCTGGAGCTGGGGCGGGGGGAGCAATGAGCAGTTCTTC. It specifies CAWSWGGGSNEQFF.

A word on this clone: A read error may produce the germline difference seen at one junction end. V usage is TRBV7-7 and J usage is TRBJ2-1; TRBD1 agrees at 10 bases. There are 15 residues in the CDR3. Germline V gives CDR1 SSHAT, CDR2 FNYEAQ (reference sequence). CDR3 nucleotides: TGTGCTAGCAGCTTAGCGGGACAGGGGACAAATGAGCAGTTCTTC. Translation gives CASSLAGQGTNEQFF.

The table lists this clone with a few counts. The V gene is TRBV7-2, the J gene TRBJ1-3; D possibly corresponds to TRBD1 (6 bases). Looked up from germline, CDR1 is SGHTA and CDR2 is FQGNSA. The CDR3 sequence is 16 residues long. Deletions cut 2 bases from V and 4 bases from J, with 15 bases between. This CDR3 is CASSLSPGAEGNTIYF. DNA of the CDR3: TGTGCCAGCAGCTTATCCCCAGGGGCAGAGGGAAACACCATATATTTT.

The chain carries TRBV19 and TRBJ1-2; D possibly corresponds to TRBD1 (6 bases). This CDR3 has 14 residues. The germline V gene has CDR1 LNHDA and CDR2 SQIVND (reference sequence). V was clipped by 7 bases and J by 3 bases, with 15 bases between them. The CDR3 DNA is TGTGCCAGTACCCCAACGCAGGGGCACTATGGCTACACCTTC. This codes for CASTPTQGHYGYTF.

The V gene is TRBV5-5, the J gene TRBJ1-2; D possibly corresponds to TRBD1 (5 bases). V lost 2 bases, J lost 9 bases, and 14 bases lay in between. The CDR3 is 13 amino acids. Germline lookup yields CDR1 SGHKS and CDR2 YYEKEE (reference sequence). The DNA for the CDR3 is TGTGCCAGCAGCTTTACAGGTCTAGGGCGCTACACCTTC. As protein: CASSFTGLGRYTF.

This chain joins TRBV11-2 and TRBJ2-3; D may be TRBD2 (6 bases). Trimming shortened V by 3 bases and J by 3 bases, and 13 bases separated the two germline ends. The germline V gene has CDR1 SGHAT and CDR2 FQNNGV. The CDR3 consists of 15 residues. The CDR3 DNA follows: TGTGCCAGCAGCTTGTCGGGGGACGAAACAGATACGCAGTATTTT. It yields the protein CASSLSGDETDTQYF. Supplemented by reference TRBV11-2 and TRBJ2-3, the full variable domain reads EAGVAQSPRYKIIEKRQSVAFWCNPISGHATLYWYQQILGQGPKLLIQFQNNGVVDDSQLPKDRFSAERLKGVDSTLKIQPAKLEDSAVYLCASSLSGDETDTQYFGPGTRLTVL.

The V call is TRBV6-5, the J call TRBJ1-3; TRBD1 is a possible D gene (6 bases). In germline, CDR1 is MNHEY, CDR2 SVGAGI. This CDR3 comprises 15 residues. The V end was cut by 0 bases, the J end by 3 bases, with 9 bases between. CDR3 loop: CASSYSGGLGNTIYF. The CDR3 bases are TGTGCCAGCAGTTACTCGGGGGGGCTTGGAAACACCATATATTTT.

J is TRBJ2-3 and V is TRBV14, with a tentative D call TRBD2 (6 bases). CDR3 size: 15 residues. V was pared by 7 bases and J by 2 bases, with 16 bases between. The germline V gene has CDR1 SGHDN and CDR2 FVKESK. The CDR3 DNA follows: TGTGCCAGCAATGCGGGGCGGCCTTTCACAGATACGCAGTATTTT. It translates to CASNAGRPFTDTQYF.

The DNA of the CDR3 is TGTGCCAGTAGTAGGACAGTGATTCTCCATCAGCCCCAGCATTTT. Translated: CASSRTVILHQPQHF. This chain uses TRBV19 with TRBJ1-5, with D tentatively TRBD1 (6 bases). In germline, CDR1 is LNHDA, CDR2 SQIVND (reference sequence). The CDR3 is made up of 15 amino acids. V was trimmed by 4 bases and J by 5 bases, leaving 15 bases between them. The entire variable domain, with the rest obtained from reference TRBV19 and TRBJ1-5, is as follows: DGGITQSPKYLFRKEGQNVTLSCEQNLNHDAMYWYRQDPGQGLRLIYYSQIVNDFQKGDIAEGYSVSREKKESFPLTVTSAQKNPTAFYLCASSRTVILHQPQHFGDGTRLSIL.

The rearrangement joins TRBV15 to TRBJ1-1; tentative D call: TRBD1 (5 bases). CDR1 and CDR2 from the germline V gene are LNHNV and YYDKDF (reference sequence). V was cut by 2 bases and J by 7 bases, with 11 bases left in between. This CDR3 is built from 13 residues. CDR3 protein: CATSRPGTNEAFF. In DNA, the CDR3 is TGTGCCACCAGCAGACCAGGGACTAATGAAGCTTTCTTT.

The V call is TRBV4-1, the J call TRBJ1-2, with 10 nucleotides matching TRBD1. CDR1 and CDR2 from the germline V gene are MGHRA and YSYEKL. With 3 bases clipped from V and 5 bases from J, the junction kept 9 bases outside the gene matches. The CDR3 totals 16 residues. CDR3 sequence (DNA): TGCGCCAGCAGCCATGAAGGGACAGGGGTAGGGTATGGCTACACCTTC. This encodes CASSHEGTGVGYGYTF.

The CDR3 nucleotides are TGCGCCAGCAGCGGGGACAGGGGAGTCGGGAATTCACCCCTCCACTTT. Translation: CASSGDRGVGNSPLHF. This chain uses TRBV5-1 with TRBJ1-6; TRBD1 matches at 10 bases. The CDR3 runs to 16 residues. J gave up 7 bases and V 4 bases, and 8 bases lay outside the gene matches. CDR1 SGHRS and CDR2 YFSETQ come from the germline V gene.

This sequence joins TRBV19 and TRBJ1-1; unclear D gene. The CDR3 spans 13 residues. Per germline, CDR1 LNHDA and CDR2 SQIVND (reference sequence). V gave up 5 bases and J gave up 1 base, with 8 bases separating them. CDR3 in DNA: TGTGCCAGTAGTGTGACTACGAACACTGAAGCTTTCTTT. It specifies CASSVTTNTEAFF.